The source of this TCR beta chain is a study of shared clonotypes between healthy human individuals (TCRdb year 2020). Looking at the study overall: Two women and a few men aged 18 to 49 years were included in the cohort. For each donor, CD4 naive and CD4 memory were each run on three plates, CD8 naive on two plates, and CD8 memory on one plate. The study deeply sequenced blood TCR repertoires of five healthy adults to estimate repertoire size and the extent of clonotype sharing between individuals. To increase sequencing depth and limit assay-specific biases, different laboratories used diverse techniques to prepare libraries and sequence TCR repertoires. Leukapheresis yielded between about 0.94 and 10 billion PBMCs per donor. The investigation overall reported the following: Sampling was limited to blood, and TCR repertoires in tissue likely differ from TCR repertoires in blood. Clonotypes shared by all four sorted-subset donors showed higher generation probabilities than non-shared clonotypes. Even with the large sequencing depth, rarefaction of the sorted-subset datasets indicated that sequencing was incomplete. The small number of donors limited the genetic and exposure-history diversity represented. Across four donors, roughly 5% of naive CD4, roughly 3.3% of naive CD8, 2.3% of memory CD4, and around 0.4% of memory CD8 clonotypes were shared. Naive subsets generally had larger estimated clonotype richness than memory subsets did. Pairwise subsampling indicated that sequencing depth was expected to affect the degree of clonotype sharing among donors.

The CDR3 goes from the cysteine to the phenylalanine over 15 residues. Only the CDR3 part of the read is kept: 45 bases, read in frame from the first base. The V and J ends are trimmed by 5 bases and 7 bases, leaving 18 bases between them. The germline V gene encodes CDR1 SGHVS and CDR2 FQNEAQ. Notes on this clone: Its target antigen remains unknown. One base away there is no much larger clone; base qualities are not given.

CD8 naive samples were CD45RO-negative cells positively selected for CCR7, giving a CD45RA+CCR7+ population that excluded TemRA cells. Donors were healthy HIV-negative adults with no recently reported acute infections or vaccinations. Only Caucasian adults living in Nashville, Tennessee, USA were represented among the donors. Blood was collected by leukapheresis, and PBMCs were isolated by Ficoll-Histopaque density gradient centrifugation and then cryopreserved in liquid nitrogen vapor phase. Purity and quantity of every magnetically sorted T cell population were checked by analytical flow cytometry. Each sorted fraction had its genomic DNA isolated and then quantified by UV absorbance on a Nanodrop 2000c. Using the deep immunoSEQ assay, TCR CDR3 regions were amplified from genomic DNA by multiplex PCR. Extracted genomic DNA from each cell subset was distributed evenly across all wells of several immunoSEQ 96-well plates, and each plate was treated as a replicate. For sorted subsets, around 200 ng genomic DNA, equal to about 30,000 T cell genomes, was loaded into each replicate PCR. Purified libraries were measured with a Qubit 3.0 fluorometer, size-checked on a Bioanalyzer 2100, and measured again with the KAPA Library Quantification kit. Every immunoSEQ 96-well plate was sequenced on a separate single-read 150-cycle Illumina NextSeq 550 flow cell. Regarding the original processing steps: Because the immunoSEQ output held only junctional sequences and lacked quality scores, the filtering could not match the filtering applied to full-length reads. To assign V/J genes and CDR3, sequences were annotated against IMGT germline references using PyIR, a Python wrapper for IgBLAST v1.9. Reads were removed for weak V/J assignments (E-value above 1e-6), missing CDR3, stop codons, out-of-frame junctions, or ambiguous translated residues. A V3J clonotype was defined by an identical inferred V gene, J gene, and CDR3 amino acid sequence. Percentage overlap between repertoires was computed as shared unique clonotypes divided by the size of the smaller repertoire. RTK rarefaction, the Chao1 estimator, and Recon v2.1 estimates of unobserved clonotypes were used to assess repertoire richness. Generation probabilities were computed with OLGA for all TCRbeta clonotypes obtained by the gDNA method from four donors. TCRdb stores this immuneACCESS table with in-frame sequences only. Part of the clones is absent; in the studies checked, under half of the shortfall reflects unresolved V genes, and no reason is known for the rest. Clone size and V and J calls were adopted from that table, with D and trimming inferred from the DNA. The sample contains over 2 million clones, about 95% of them found a single time. 1.1% of the sample goes to the ten largest clones.

Recombination joined TRBV7-8 with TRBJ1-5; TRBD1 could be the D gene, as 5 bases match. Sequences were obtained from naive CD8+ T cells sorted from blood. The cell subset or site tag for this specimen amounts to: CD45RA+CCR7+. This TCR was recovered from a man between 18 and 29 years old in good health. The DNA sequence is as follows: TGTGCCAGCAGCCTCCTATGGGGCGATGACCAGCCCCAGCATTTT. It translates to CASSLLWGDDQPQHF.